This is a list of T cell receptor beta chains from one sample in a study of T cell changes during pregnancy in multiple sclerosis. Assay used: immunoSEQ multiplex PCR; TCRdb lists only in-frame clones, some missing. Of about 44,000 clones in the sample, around 92% are singletons; the top ten hold roughly 1.4%. Sequenced material: peripheral blood. The source is a female donor with multiple sclerosis, enrolled in a pregnancy study. The CDR3 runs from the conserved cysteine through the conserved F or W. D genes are given only for firm matches. The size field is filled for only some rows; it gives once, few, many or a size class.

j_gene,d_gene,abundance,v_gene,CDR3nt,CDR3aa
TRBJ2-1,TRBD2,-,TRBV27,TGTGCCAGCAGGCTAGCGGGAGTCCTCCCCGATGAGCAGTTCTTC,CASRLAGVLPDEQFF
TRBJ2-2,-,-,TRBV13,TGTGCCAGCAGCCGGGGGAGCCCCGGGGAGCTGTTTTTT,CASSRGSPGELFF
TRBJ1-1,-,once,TRBV11-3,TGTGCCAGCAGCTTAGGAGGCAAAATGAACACTGAAGCTTTCTTT,CASSLGGKMNTEAFF
TRBJ1-1,-,-,TRBV14,TGTGCCAGCAGCCAACAAGGGTTTACTGAAGCTTTCTTT,CASSQQGFTEAFF
TRBJ2-6,-,-,TRBV27,TGTGCCAGCAGTTTATCCACCCCAGGGTGGGGGCTTTCTGGGGCCAACGTCCTGACTTTC,CASSLSTPGWGLSGANVLTF
TRBJ2-7,TRBD2,-,TRBV7-9,TGTGCCAGCAGCCGGTGGACTAGCGGGGCCTACGAGCAGTACTTC,CASSRWTSGAYEQYF
TRBJ2-1,-,-,TRBV7-9,TGTGCCATCCCACCCTTAAGCTCCTACAATGAGCAGTTCTTC,CAIPPLSSYNEQFF
TRBJ1-5,-,-,TRBV6-1,TGTGCCAGCTTGGACAAGGGGAAGTATCAGCCCCAGCATTTT,CASLDKGKYQPQHF
TRBJ2-7,-,-,TRBV4-2,TGTGCCAGCAGCCAATCTGGGAGCTACGAGCAGTACTTC,CASSQSGSYEQYF
TRBJ2-7,-,-,TRBV7-6,TGTGCCAGCAGCTTAAGTGCTGCCGACGGACCCTTGTTCGAGCAGTACTTC,CASSLSAADGPLFEQYF
TRBJ2-2,-,-,TRBV6-1,TGTGCCAGCGTTCCCGAGTATGGGGCCGGGGAGCTGTTTTTT,CASVPEYGAGELFF
TRBJ2-2,TRBD2,-,TRBV7-7,TGTGCCAGCAGCTTGGGGACTAGCGGGAGGACCGGGGAGCTGTTTTTT,CASSLGTSGRTGELFF
TRBJ2-3,-,-,TRBV30,TGTGCCTGGATTGCGAGGGGCCGCACAGATACGCAGTATTTT,CAWIARGRTDTQYF
TRBJ2-2,-,-,TRBV5-1,TGCGCCAGCAGCTTGGTTCTTGTTGGCAGTGGATCGATCGGGGAGCTGTTTTTT,CASSLVLVGSGSIGELFF
TRBJ1-2,-,-,TRBV29-1,TGCAGCGGAGGGATTGGAAACTATGGCTACACCTTC,CSGGIGNYGYTF
TRBJ1-1,-,-,TRBV5-4,TGTGCCAGCAGCTTGGTCGGCAGGGAAGCTTTCTTT,CASSLVGREAFF
TRBJ2-3,-,-,TRBV7-2,TGTGCCAGCAGCTTTGGTACGGCAGATACGCAGTATTTT,CASSFGTADTQYF
TRBJ2-3,TRBD2,-,TRBV10-2,TGCGCCAGCAGTGAGTCGACGGGACTACCCTTAGGTACAGATACGCAGTATTTT,CASSESTGLPLGTDTQYF
TRBJ2-2,TRBD2,-,TRBV28,TGTGCCAGCAGTGGTGGGACTAGCGGGTTGGGGGAGCTGTTTTTT,CASSGGTSGLGELFF
TRBJ1-2,-,-,TRBV29-1,TGCAGCGTGCAACATAGAAGAGAAAATGGCTACACCTTC,CSVQHRRENGYTF
TRBJ2-3,-,-,TRBV5-4,TGTGCCAGCAGCTTGGTCGGGGATACGCAGTATTTT,CASSLVGDTQYF
TRBJ2-3,-,-,TRBV6-5,TGTGCCAGTACTGCCTCCCAACCCCGCACAGATACGCAGTATTTT,CASTASQPRTDTQYF
TRBJ2-7,TRBD1,-,TRBV18,TGTGCCAGCTCACCATATAGGTCCGGACAGGGTTCCTACGAGCAGTACTTC,CASSPYRSGQGSYEQYF
TRBJ1-2,-,-,TRBV7-2,TGTGCCAGCACCCAAATACAGGGCAACTATGGCTACACCTTC,CASTQIQGNYGYTF
TRBJ2-2,-,-,TRBV9,TGTGCCAGCAGCGTAGCCGCGATCACCGGGGAGCTGTTTTTT,CASSVAAITGELFF
TRBJ1-1,TRBD1,-,TRBV7-9,TGTGCCAGCAGCTTGGGACAGGGGTTCGCTGAAGCTTTCTTT,CASSLGQGFAEAFF
TRBJ2-1,-,-,TRBV2,TGTGCCAGCAGTGACAGGGGCCACAATGAGCAGTTCTTC,CASSDRGHNEQFF
TRBJ2-7,TRBD2,-,TRBV6-5,TGTGCCAGCAGTCCGACTAGCGGGAGGTCCGAGCAGTACTTC,CASSPTSGRSEQYF
TRBJ1-5,TRBD1,-,TRBV27,TGTGCCAGCACCCGGACAGGGAAGGGCAATCAGCCCCAGCATTTT,CASTRTGKGNQPQHF
TRBJ2-7,-,-,TRBV7-3,TGTGCCAGCAGCTTAGCTTTCTTGGGCTCCTACGAGCAGTACTTC,CASSLAFLGSYEQYF
TRBJ2-5,-,-,TRBV6-1,TGTGCCAGCAGTGAACGGGCGGCAGGTGGACAAGAGACCCAGTACTTC,CASSERAAGGQETQYF
TRBJ2-3,TRBD2,-,TRBV5-6,TGTGCCAGCAGCTCCGCACTAGCGTCAGGCACAGATACGCAGTATTTT,CASSSALASGTDTQYF
TRBJ1-2,-,-,TRBV28,TGTGCCAGCAGTTCAGGTTATCCCAACTATGGCTACACCTTC,CASSSGYPNYGYTF
TRBJ2-5,TRBD2,-,TRBV19,TGTGCCAGTAGTATCTCCCGAGGACTAGCGGGAGGCCGGGAGACCCAGTACTTC,CASSISRGLAGGRETQYF
TRBJ1-3,TRBD1,-,TRBV2,TGTGCCAGCAGTGATAGGCGCAGGGGGCGAAACACCATATATTTT,CASSDRRRGRNTIYF
TRBJ2-7,-,-,TRBV28,TGTGCCAGCAGTTTAAACGAGCAGTACTTC,CASSLNEQYF
TRBJ2-7,TRBD1,-,TRBV18,TGTGCCAGCTCACCAAACAGGGACAGGGGGCCACTCGGCTCCTACGAGCAGTACTTC,CASSPNRDRGPLGSYEQYF
TRBJ1-1,TRBD1,-,TRBV7-2,TGTGCCAGCAGCCCACGGACAGGGGTCGGGACTGAAGCTTTCTTT,CASSPRTGVGTEAFF
TRBJ2-2,-,-,TRBV6-5,TGTGCCAGCAGATCCAGGACCTACACCGGGGAGCTGTTTTTT,CASRSRTYTGELFF
TRBJ2-6,TRBD2,-,TRBV10-2,TGCGCCAGCCGCTCGGCTAGCGGGTTCTCTGGGGCCAACGTCCTGACTTTC,CASRSASGFSGANVLTF
TRBJ2-1,-,-,TRBV2,TGTGCCAGCAGCCGCGGCTACAATGAGCAGTTCTTC,CASSRGYNEQFF